The next 23 T cell receptor beta chains were all read from a single sample in a study of control samples from healthy donors and cancer patients. Measured with immunoSEQ multiplex PCR; TCRdb has only the in-frame clones, and not every one. Of about 130,000 clones listed, approximately 90% are singletons. The sequencing input was blood. These receptors were taken from a man aged 18 to 29 in good health.

V and J are TRBV29-1 and TRBJ2-7; maybe TRBD2 (5 bases). Germline V gene data show CDR1 as SQVTM and CDR2 as ANQGSEA. Trimming took 5 bases from V and 5 from J, leaving 10 bases between them. CDR3 length: 11 residues. CDR3 protein: CSVLDGNEQYF. In DNA form, the CDR3 reads TGCAGCGTTCTAGACGGGAACGAGCAGTACTTC.

The DNA of the CDR3 is TGTGCCAGCAGCCCGACACCTTGGTACCAAGAGACCCAGTACTTC. It yields the protein CASSPTPWYQETQYF. The V gene is TRBV9, the J gene TRBJ2-5, with D hard to call. The V end was cut by 4 bases, the J end by 0 bases, with 13 bases between. This CDR3 comprises 15 residues. The germline CDR1 and CDR2 sequences are SGDLS and YYNGEE.

The rearrangement uses TRBV29-1 and TRBJ2-1; D is undetermined. The CDR3 contains 11 residues. Germline assignment: CDR1 SQVTM and CDR2 ANQGSEA. V dropped 7 bases and J dropped 2 bases, with 6 bases sitting between them. Here the CDR3 DNA reads TGCAGCGGCATGACCTACAATGAGCAGTTCTTC. It translates to CSGMTYNEQFF.

This chain uses TRBV13 with TRBJ1-1; D remains ambiguous. Germline CDR1 and CDR2: PRHDT and FYEKMQ (reference sequence). The CDR3 covers 14 residues. Trimming shortened V by 2 bases and J by 4 bases, and 11 bases separated the two germline ends. CDR3 sequence reads: CASSLNYRGTEAFF. CDR3 sequence (DNA): TGTGCCAGCAGCTTAAATTACCGCGGCACTGAAGCTTTCTTT. Full variable domain (outside the CDR3, taken from reference TRBV13 and TRBJ1-1): AAGVIQSPRHLIKEKRETATLKCYPIPRHDTVYWYQQGPGQDPQFLISFYEKMQSDKGSIPDRFSAQQFSDYHSELNMSSLELGDSALYFCASSLNYRGTEAFFGQGTRLTVV.

Worth noting for this clone: Other DNA sequences of this sample code for an identical CDR3. The gene calls are TRBV7-3 and TRBJ2-2; the D gene could be TRBD1 or TRBD2 (5 bases each). CDR1 SGHTA and CDR2 FQGTGA come from the germline V gene. With 2 bases removed from V and 8 bases from J, the gap between germline ends came to 9 bases. The CDR3 covers 13 residues. The CDR3 spells CASSLLGAGELFF. Here the CDR3 DNA reads TGTGCCAGCAGCTTACTCGGGGCGGGGGAGCTGTTTTTT.

The chain combines TRBV4-1 with TRBJ2-3; D possibly corresponds to TRBD1 (6 bases). The germline CDR1 and CDR2 sequences are MGHRA and YSYEKL. V was clipped by 4 bases and J by 5 bases, with 16 bases between them. The CDR3 has 15 residues. CDR3 sequence reads: CASSPGRGGRDTQYF. The CDR3 region has the DNA TGCGCCAGCAGCCCCGGCCGAGGGGGAAGAGATACGCAGTATTTT.

The J gene is TRBJ1-2, the V gene TRBV10-2, with 9 bases matching TRBD1. V dropped 5 bases and J dropped 5; count of bases not matched to a gene: 15. This CDR3 has 17 amino acids. Germline CDR1 is WSHSY and CDR2 is SAAADI. CDR3: CASSPQGARVLRYGYTF. DNA of the CDR3: TGCGCCAGCAGTCCACAGGGGGCTAGGGTGCTACGGTATGGCTACACCTTC.

V gene TRBV5-1 combines with J gene TRBJ2-4, with D perhaps TRBD1 (5 bases). V gave up 6 bases and J gave up 3 bases, with 13 bases separating them. The CDR3 sequence is 14 residues long. Germline values: CDR1 SGHRS, CDR2 YFSETQ. CDR3: CASNAGFGKNIQYF. CDR3 nucleotides: TGCGCCAGCAATGCAGGGTTTGGCAAAAACATTCAGTACTTC.

This rearrangement joins TRBV5-1 to TRBJ1-5, with D maybe TRBD1 (6 bases). Germline V lookup: CDR1 SGHRS, CDR2 YFSETQ. V was cut by 0 bases and J by 3 bases, with 16 bases left in between. The CDR3 runs 17 residues. This chain's CDR3 is CASSLDPATGNNQPQHF. The CDR3 DNA is TGCGCCAGCAGCTTGGACCCCGCTACAGGGAACAATCAGCCCCAGCATTTT.

The V call is TRBV7-9, the J call TRBJ2-5; TRBD2 aligns across 10 bases. Trimming at V came to 4 bases and at J to 1 base, leaving 12 bases not matched to a gene. Germline CDR1 SEHNR, CDR2 FQNEAQ (reference sequence). This CDR3 has 18 amino acids. The CDR3 region is CASSSPGLAPRTQETQYF. CDR3 coding DNA: TGTGCCAGCAGCTCTCCGGGACTAGCGCCAAGAACCCAAGAGACCCAGTACTTC.

V is TRBV4-1 and J is TRBJ1-1; D is unclear. Trimming stripped 2 bases from V and 0 bases from J, with 7 bases between. In germline, CDR1 is MGHRA, CDR2 YSYEKL. This CDR3 has 14 residues. The CDR3 DNA reads TGCGCCAGCAGCCAACATATCCTGAACACTGAAGCTTTCTTT. Its protein is CASSQHILNTEAFF.

V gene TRBV19 combines with J gene TRBJ2-2, with D uncertain. CDR1 and CDR2 from the germline V gene are LNHDA and SQIVND (reference sequence). The CDR3 extends over 17 amino acids. Trimming shortened V by 1 base and J by 5 bases, and 17 bases separated the two germline ends. CDR3 DNA sequence: TGTGCCAGTAGTATAGTCACCGCCCCCCGGGCTACCGGGGAGCTGTTTTTT. It translates to CASSIVTAPRATGELFF.

This clone was observed a few times. The V call is TRBV20-1, the J call TRBJ1-2; unclear D gene. With 3 bases removed from V and 8 bases from J, the gap between germline ends came to 16 bases. The CDR3 runs to 13 residues. Germline CDR1 is DFQATT and CDR2 is SNEGSKA (reference sequence). The CDR3 nucleotides are TGCAGTGCTAGTTATACGGTCGGCTGGGGCTACACCTTC. Translation: CSASYTVGWGYTF.

The J gene is TRBJ1-2, the V gene TRBV30; TRBD1 matches at 8 bases. With V trimmed by 5 bases and J by 1 base, 9 bases remained unmatched. The CDR3 runs to 15 residues. Germline loops: CDR1 GTSNPN, CDR2 SVGIG (reference sequence). The CDR3, as DNA: TGTGCCTGGGCAACAGGGGGAAGGGGTAACTATGGCTACACCTTC. The encoded protein is CAWATGGRGNYGYTF.

The chain recombines TRBV9 with TRBJ1-1, with 8 bases aligning to TRBD1. From germline, CDR1 is SGDLS and CDR2 YYNGEE. With V trimmed by 5 bases and J by 4 bases, 7 bases remained unmatched. The CDR3 is made up of 14 amino acids. The DNA of the CDR3 is TGTGCCAGCAGTCAGGGGGCTGGCGGCACTGAAGCTTTCTTT. Translated: CASSQGAGGTEAFF. The full variable domain, with the rest looked up from reference TRBV9 and TRBJ1-1, is DSGVTQTPKHLITATGQRVTLRCSPRSGDLSVYWYQQSLDQGLQFLIQYYNGEERAKGNILERFSAQQFPDLHSELNLSSLELGDSALYFCASSQGAGGTEAFFGQGTRLTVV.

As DNA, the CDR3 is TGTGCCAGCAGTGAAGTGGTCCGGGGCTCAGATCAGCCCCAGCATTTT. Protein: CASSEVVRGSDQPQHF. The chain carries TRBV6-1 and TRBJ1-5; D perhaps matches TRBD1 (5 bases). Germline values: CDR1 MNHNS, CDR2 SASEGT. V was pared by 1 base and J by 5 bases, with 15 bases between. The CDR3 is made up of 16 amino acids.

V gene TRBV7-3 combines with J gene TRBJ2-1; 11 nucleotides line up with TRBD2. The CDR3 loop spans 17 amino acids. CDR1 SGHTA and CDR2 FQGTGA come from the germline V gene. The J segment lost 8 bases and the V segment lost 3 bases, leaving 12 bases of the junction unmatched. CDR3 nucleotides: TGTGCCAGCAGCTTCACTAGCGGGGGTTCTTATAACGATGAGCAGTTCTTC. This encodes CASSFTSGGSYNDEQFF. Supplemented by reference TRBV7-3 and TRBJ2-1, the full variable domain reads GAGVSQTPSNKVTEKGKYVELRCDPISGHTALYWYRQSLGQGPEFLIYFQGTGAADDSGLPNDRFFAVRPEGSVSTLKIQRTERGDSAVYLCASSFTSGGSYNDEQFFGPGTRLTVL.

The genes are TRBV5-1 and TRBJ2-3; 10 nucleotides line up with TRBD2. The CDR3 spans 17 residues. V dropped 0 bases and J dropped 2; count of bases not matched to a gene: 6. CDR1 is SGHRS, CDR2 YFSETQ, per germline. The CDR3 sequence is CASSLGLAGDFTDTQYF. CDR3 nucleotide sequence: TGCGCCAGCAGCTTGGGGCTAGCGGGGGACTTCACAGATACGCAGTATTTT.

The chain has TRBV18 and TRBJ2-7; a weak D match, TRBD1 (7 bases). The V end lost 6 bases, the J end lost 7 bases, and 13 bases lay between the germline ends. This CDR3 has 12 residues. Germline lookup yields CDR1 KGHSH and CDR2 LQKENI. The CDR3 coding sequence is TGTGCCAGCTCCCCCAGGGGGAGGGAGCAGTACTTC. It yields the protein CASSPRGREQYF.

The chain employs TRBV5-1 and TRBJ2-5, with D maybe TRBD1 (5 bases). CDR3 length: 12 residues. Germline V lookup: CDR1 SGHRS, CDR2 YFSETQ. The V and J ends lost 4 bases and 4 bases respectively, with 8 bases between them. The CDR3 coding sequence is TGCGCCAGCAGCCCCCAGGGAGAGACCCAGTACTTC. As protein: CASSPQGETQYF.

The chain links TRBV12-5 to TRBJ1-3; TRBD1 matches at 11 bases. The V segment lost 4 bases and the J segment 2 bases; nucleotides outside the gene matches: 10. Germline V gives CDR1 LGHNT, CDR2 FRNRAP. The CDR3 is made up of 18 amino acids. The CDR3 reads CASGYPLGQGVAGNTIYF. Written as DNA, the CDR3 is TGTGCTAGTGGTTACCCCTTGGGACAGGGGGTGGCTGGAAACACCATATATTTT.

The V call is TRBV6-6, the J call TRBJ2-7; D is perhaps TRBD2 (6 bases). The CDR3 loop spans 15 amino acids. Trimming removed 11 bases from V and 0 bases from J, with 20 bases in between. The germline V gene has CDR1 MNHNY and CDR2 SVGAGI (reference sequence). DNA for the CDR3: TGTGCCGGATTTAAGGGGAGGCCCACCTCCTACGAGCAGTACTTC. Protein product: CAGFKGRPTSYEQYF.

This clone was counted once. This chain joins TRBV9 and TRBJ2-2; D possibly corresponds to TRBD2 (7 bases). The germline V and J ends were trimmed by 4 bases and 5 bases, with 15 bases remaining between them. In germline, CDR1 is SGDLS, CDR2 YYNGEE. The CDR3 contains 15 residues. The CDR3 is CASSLSGGHTGELFF. The CDR3, as DNA: TGTGCCAGCAGCCTCTCGGGGGGCCATACCGGGGAGCTGTTTTTT.